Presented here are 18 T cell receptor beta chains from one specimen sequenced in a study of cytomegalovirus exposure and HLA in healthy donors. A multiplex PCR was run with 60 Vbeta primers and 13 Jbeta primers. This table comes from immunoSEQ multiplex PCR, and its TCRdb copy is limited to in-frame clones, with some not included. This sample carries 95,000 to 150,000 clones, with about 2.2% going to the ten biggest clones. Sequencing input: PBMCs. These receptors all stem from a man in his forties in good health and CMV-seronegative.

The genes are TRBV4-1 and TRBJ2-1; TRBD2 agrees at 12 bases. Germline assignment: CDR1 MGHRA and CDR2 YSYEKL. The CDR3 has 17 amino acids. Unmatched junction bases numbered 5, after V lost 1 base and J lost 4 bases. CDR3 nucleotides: TGCGCCAGCAGCCAAGGGACTAGCGGGACTGCATACAATGAGCAGTTCTTC. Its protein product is CASSQGTSGTAYNEQFF.

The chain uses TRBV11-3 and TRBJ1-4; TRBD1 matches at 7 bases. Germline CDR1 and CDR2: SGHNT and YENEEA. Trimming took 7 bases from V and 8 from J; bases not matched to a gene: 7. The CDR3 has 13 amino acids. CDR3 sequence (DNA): TGTGCCAGCAAGGAGGACAGGCAAGAAAAACTGTTTTTT. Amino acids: CASKEDRQEKLFF.

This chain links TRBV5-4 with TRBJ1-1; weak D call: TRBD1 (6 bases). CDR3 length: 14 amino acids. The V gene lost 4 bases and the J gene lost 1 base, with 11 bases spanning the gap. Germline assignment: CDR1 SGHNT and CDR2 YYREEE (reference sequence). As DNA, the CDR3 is TGTGCCAGCAGCCTCGGACAGCGGAACACTGAAGCTTTCTTT. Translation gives CASSLGQRNTEAFF.

The CDR3 protein is CSVGRGMSTEAFF. The CDR3 coding sequence is TGCAGCGTTGGGCGGGGGATGAGCACTGAAGCTTTCTTT. The J gene is TRBJ1-1, the V gene TRBV29-1, with D perhaps TRBD1 (5 bases). V lost 4 bases and J 4 bases, leaving 13 bases between the germline ends. The germline V gene encodes CDR1 SQVTM and CDR2 ANQGSEA. This CDR3 is built from 13 residues.

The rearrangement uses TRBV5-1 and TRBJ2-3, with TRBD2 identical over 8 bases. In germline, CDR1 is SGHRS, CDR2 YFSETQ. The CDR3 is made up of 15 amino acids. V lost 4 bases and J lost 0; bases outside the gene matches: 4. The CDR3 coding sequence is TGCGCCAGCAGCCCAGCGGGAGTCAGCACAGATACGCAGTATTTT. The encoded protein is CASSPAGVSTDTQYF.

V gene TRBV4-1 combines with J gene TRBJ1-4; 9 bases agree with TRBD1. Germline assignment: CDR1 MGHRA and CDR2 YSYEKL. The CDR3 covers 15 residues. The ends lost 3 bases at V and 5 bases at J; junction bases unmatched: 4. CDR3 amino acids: CASSHPTGGNEKLFF. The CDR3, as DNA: TGCGCCAGCAGCCACCCGACAGGGGGGAATGAAAAACTGTTTTTT.

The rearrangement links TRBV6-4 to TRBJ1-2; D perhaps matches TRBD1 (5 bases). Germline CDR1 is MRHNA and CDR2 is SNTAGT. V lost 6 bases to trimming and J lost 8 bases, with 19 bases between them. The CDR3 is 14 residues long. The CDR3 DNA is TGTGCCAGCAGCGGGGGACCGGACGGCGAGGGCTACACCTTC. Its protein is CASSGGPDGEGYTF.

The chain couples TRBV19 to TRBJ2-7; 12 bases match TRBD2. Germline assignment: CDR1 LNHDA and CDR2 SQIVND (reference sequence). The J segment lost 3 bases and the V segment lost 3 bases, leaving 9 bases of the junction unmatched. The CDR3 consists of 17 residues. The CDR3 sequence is CASSINLAGGPVYEQYF. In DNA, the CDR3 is TGTGCCAGTAGTATCAATCTAGCGGGAGGGCCCGTCTACGAGCAGTACTTC. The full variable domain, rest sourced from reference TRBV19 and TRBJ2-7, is DGGITQSPKYLFRKEGQNVTLSCEQNLNHDAMYWYRQDPGQGLRLIYYSQIVNDFQKGDIAEGYSVSREKKESFPLTVTSAQKNPTAFYLCASSINLAGGPVYEQYFGPGTRLTVT.

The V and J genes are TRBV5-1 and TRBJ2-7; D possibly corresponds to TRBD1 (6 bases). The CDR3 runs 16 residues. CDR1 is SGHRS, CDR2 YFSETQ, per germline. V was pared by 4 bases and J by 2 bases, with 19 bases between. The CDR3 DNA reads TGCGCCAGCAGCGTGCCGAGACAGGTCGGAACCTACGAGCAGTACTTC. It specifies CASSVPRQVGTYEQYF.

The CDR3 loop is CASSQDVDWTPSSEQYF. For the CDR3, the DNA is TGTGCCAGCAGCCAAGATGTCGACTGGACACCGAGTAGCGAGCAGTACTTC. This chain uses TRBV4-2 with TRBJ2-7; D is perhaps TRBD1 (5 bases). The CDR3 runs to 17 residues. Germline V gene lookup returns CDR1 LGHNA and CDR2 YNFKEQ. Trimming stripped 0 bases from V and 6 bases from J, with 21 bases between.

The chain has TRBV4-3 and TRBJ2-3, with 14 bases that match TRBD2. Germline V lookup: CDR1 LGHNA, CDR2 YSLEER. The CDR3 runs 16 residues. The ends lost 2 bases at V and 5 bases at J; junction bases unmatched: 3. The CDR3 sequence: CASSQPGLAGVDTQYF. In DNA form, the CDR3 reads TGCGCCAGCAGCCAACCGGGACTAGCGGGAGTAGATACGCAGTATTTT.

The DNA of the CDR3 is TGTGCCATCAGTGAGTCGATAACCCAAAGCGGGAGCTCCTACAATGAGCAGTTCTTC. This codes for CAISESITQSGSSYNEQFF. The gene calls are TRBV10-3 and TRBJ2-1; 8 nucleotides align to TRBD2. From germline, CDR1 is ENHRY and CDR2 SYGVKD. The CDR3 spans 19 residues. The V gene end was trimmed by 0 bases and the J gene end by 0 bases; junction bases not matched to a gene: 10.

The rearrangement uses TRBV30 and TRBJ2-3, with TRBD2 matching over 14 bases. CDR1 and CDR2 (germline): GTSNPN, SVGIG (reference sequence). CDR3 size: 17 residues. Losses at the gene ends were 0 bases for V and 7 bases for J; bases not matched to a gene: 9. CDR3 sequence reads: CAWSVSRTSGRFNTQYF. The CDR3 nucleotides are TGTGCCTGGAGTGTATCCCGGACTAGCGGGAGGTTTAATACGCAGTATTTT.

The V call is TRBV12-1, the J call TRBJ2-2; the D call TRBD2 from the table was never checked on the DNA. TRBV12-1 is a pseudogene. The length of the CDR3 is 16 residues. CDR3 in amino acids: CASPSNQREKDGELFF. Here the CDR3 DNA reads TGTGCCAGTCCCTCAAATCAGCGGGAGAAGGACGGGGAGCTGTTTTTT.

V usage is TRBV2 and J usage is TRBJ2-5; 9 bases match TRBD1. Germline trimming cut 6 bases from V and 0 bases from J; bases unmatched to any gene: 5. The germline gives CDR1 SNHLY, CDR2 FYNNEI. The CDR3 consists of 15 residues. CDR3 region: CASRTGGRYQETQYF. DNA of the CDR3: TGTGCCAGCAGGACAGGGGGACGGTACCAAGAGACCCAGTACTTC.

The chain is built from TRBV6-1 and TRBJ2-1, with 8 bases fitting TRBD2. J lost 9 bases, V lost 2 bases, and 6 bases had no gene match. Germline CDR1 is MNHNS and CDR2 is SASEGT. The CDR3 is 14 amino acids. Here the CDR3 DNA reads TGTGCCAGCAGTGAAAACGGGAGGGCCACTGAGCAGTTCTTC. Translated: CASSENGRATEQFF.

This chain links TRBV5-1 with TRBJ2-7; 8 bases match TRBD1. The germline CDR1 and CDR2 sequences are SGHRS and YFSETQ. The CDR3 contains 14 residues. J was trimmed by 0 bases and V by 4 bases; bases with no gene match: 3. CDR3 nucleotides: TGCGCCAGCAGCATGACAGGGGCCTCCTACGAGCAGTACTTC. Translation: CASSMTGASYEQYF.

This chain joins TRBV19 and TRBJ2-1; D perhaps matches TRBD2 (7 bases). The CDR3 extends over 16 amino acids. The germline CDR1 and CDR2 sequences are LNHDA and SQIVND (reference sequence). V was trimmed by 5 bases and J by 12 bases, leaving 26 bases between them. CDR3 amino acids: CASSPIWGGGNDGQFF. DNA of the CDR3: TGTGCCAGTAGTCCGATATGGGGAGGGGGTAATGACGGGCAGTTCTTC.